This T cell receptor (beta chain) came from a study of CD8+ T cells in alopecia areata. The study's findings and limits: Patients displayed less clarity in TCR sharing than mice, a finding possibly related to HLA.

It was cDNA, reverse transcribed from extracted RNA, that served as the sequencing template. Using immunoSEQ multiplex PCR, the repertoire was profiled, and TCRdb retains in-frame clones only, with some absent. The table has roughly 120,000 clones, approximately 58% seen once. Regarding this clone: Its specificity is not known.

The germline V gene has CDR1 SGHDN and CDR2 FVKESK. Trimming left V 5 bases short and J 1 base short, with 12 bases between. The CDR3 loop spans 16 amino acids. The chain combines TRBV14 with TRBJ2-6, with D possibly matching TRBD2 (6 bases). This TCR was recovered from a human donor in good health. The sample was CD4+ T cells sorted from blood. The CDR3 sequence: CASSGLGGSGANVLTF. The CDR3 coding sequence is TGTGCCAGCAGCGGGTTGGGAGGATCTGGGGCCAACGTCCTGACTTTC.